The 5 T cell receptor beta chains listed next were all sequenced from one sample in a study of identical twins. Each CDR3 protein is one row after TCRdb ran MiXCR on the 5' RACE reads. Among hundreds of thousands of distinct CDR3 sequences listed, 15% to 20% were seen once. The data also belong to a second study, concerning T cells expressing NK-cell markers.

Material: PBMCs. Every receptor here comes from a woman aged 18-30 years in good health.

The V gene is TRBV4-2, the J gene TRBJ2-5; a weak D match, TRBD2 (7 bases). This CDR3 is built from 15 residues. Germline V gives CDR1 LGHNA, CDR2 YNFKEQ. V was pared by 0 bases and J by 3 bases, with 11 bases between. CDR3 nucleotides: TGTGCCAGCAGCCAAGATGGCGGGGGCGAAGAGACCCAGTACTTC. Residues: CASSQDGGGEETQYF.

This clonotype was seen many times. This chain connects TRBV6-6 to TRBJ1-1, with D tentatively TRBD1 (6 bases). Germline lookup yields CDR1 MNHNY and CDR2 SVGAGI (reference sequence). The CDR3 covers 13 residues. The ends were cut back, 8 bases at V and 1 base at J, with 11 bases in the middle. This CDR3 reads CASVRQENTEAFF. CDR3 nucleotides: TGTGCCAGCGTTAGACAGGAGAACACTGAAGCTTTCTTT.

The chain joins TRBV4-3 to TRBJ2-1, with 9 bases fitting TRBD1. The CDR3 consists of 15 residues. V lost 5 bases to trimming and J lost 6 bases; unmatched junction nucleotides: 8. Germline V gene sequence: CDR1 LGHNA, CDR2 YSLEER. CDR3 sequence reads: CASSAGTGSRNEQFF. CDR3 DNA sequence: TGCGCCAGCAGCGCAGGGACAGGGAGTCGCAATGAGCAGTTCTTC.

The chain employs TRBV7-2 and TRBJ2-5; no definite D call. In germline, CDR1 is SGHTA, CDR2 FQGNSA. V was cut by 1 base and J by 4 bases, with 13 bases left in between. CDR3 length: 15 residues. The CDR3 nucleotides are TGTGCCAGCAGCTTAGGAGGCCGCGGTGGAGAGACCCAGTACTTC. Amino acids: CASSLGGRGGETQYF.

The rearrangement joins TRBV2 to TRBJ2-7; no clear D gene. Germline CDR1 reads SNHLY; CDR2 reads FYNNEI. With 10 bases removed from V and 7 bases from J, the gap between germline ends came to 14 bases. The CDR3 has 11 residues. The CDR3 sequence: CATRYSLEQYF. CDR3 DNA sequence: TGTGCCACCAGATACTCACTGGAGCAGTACTTC.